This entry is about one T cell receptor beta chain. Its specificity is unknown. This sample is drawn from a study of cytomegalovirus exposure and HLA in healthy donors. Study observations and caveats: Altogether, 150 to 200 TCR beta chains were recorded as cytomegalovirus-associated.

Both 60 Vbeta primers and 13 Jbeta primers went into the PCR. Per the original data handling: An analysis performed later counted roughly 80 million unique TCR beta chains (approximately 12 million of them shared). Only in-frame clones appear in the TCRdb table, and some are missing; sequencing was by immunoSEQ multiplex PCR. The V and J calls and clone size are taken from that table; D and trimming were inferred from the DNA. This sample has about 190,000 clones, with over 60% found just once. The J segment lost 5 bases and the V segment lost 3 bases, leaving 8 bases of the junction unmatched. CDR3 length: 15 amino acids. Germline V CDR1 and CDR2: KGHSH, LQKENI.

The material sequenced was PBMCs. The clonotype originates from a woman aged 40 to 49 in good health and CMV-seronegative. The chain employs TRBV18 and TRBJ2-7, with 9 bases identical to TRBD1. The CDR3 region has the DNA TGTGCCAGCTCACCGGGGACAGGGCTGAGGAACGAGCAGTACGTC. This codes for CASSPGTGLRNEQYV.